Listed here are 20 T cell receptor beta chains from one sample, sequenced in a study of cytomegalovirus exposure and HLA in healthy donors. Primers included in the PCR were 60 Vbeta and 13 Jbeta primers. TCRdb's copy holds only in-frame clones and misses some; the assay was immunoSEQ multiplex PCR. The sample holds 110,000 to 150,000 clones, around 82% seen once. Sequenced: PBMCs. The receptors shown here come from a man younger than 30 in good health and CMV-seropositive.

This clone was picked up a small number of times. The rearrangement links TRBV6-6 to TRBJ1-3; D is undetermined. Germline loops: CDR1 MNHNY, CDR2 SVGAGI (reference sequence). Trimming took 5 bases from V and 0 from J, leaving 5 bases between them. This CDR3 has 13 amino acids. The CDR3 nucleotides are TGTGCCAGCAGTGGGAGCTCTGGAAACACCATATATTTT. This translates into CASSGSSGNTIYF.

The rearrangement joins TRBV10-1 to TRBJ1-1; D uncertain. Trimming shortened V by 4 bases and J by 4 bases, and 10 bases separated the two germline ends. Per germline, CDR1 WNHNN and CDR2 SYGVQD (reference sequence). This CDR3 comprises 13 residues. The CDR3 coding sequence is TGCGCCAGCAGTGCGACATTGGCCACTGAAGCTTTCTTT. As protein: CASSATLATEAFF.

The chain combines TRBV4-1 with TRBJ2-7, with TRBD2 as a possible D gene (5 bases). The CDR3 contains 15 residues. Trimming removed 0 bases from V and 10 bases from J, with 19 bases in between. The germline gives CDR1 MGHRA, CDR2 YSYEKL. As DNA, the CDR3 is TGCGCCAGCAGCCAAGATGGTAAACAGACTACCCCTCAGTACTTC. Its protein is CASSQDGKQTTPQYF.

This clone came up once. The chain carries TRBV28 and TRBJ2-1, with 9 bases matching TRBD1. CDR3 length: 15 residues. Trimming at V came to 6 bases and at J to 1 base, leaving 4 bases not matched to a gene. CDR1 MDHEN and CDR2 SYDVKM come from the germline V gene. CDR3 amino acids: CASSPGTGSYNEQFF. In nucleotides, the CDR3 is TGTGCCAGCAGCCCGGGGACAGGGTCCTACAATGAGCAGTTCTTC. The full variable domain, in which reference TRBV28 and TRBJ2-1 provide the parts outside the CDR3, is DVKVTQSSRYLVKRTGEKVFLECVQDMDHENMFWYRQDPGLGLRLIYFSYDVKMKEKGDIPEGYSVSREKKERFSLILESASTNQTSMYLCASSPGTGSYNEQFFGPGTRLTVL.

The chain has TRBV5-1 and TRBJ2-7; 9 nucleotides align to TRBD1. After removal of 2 bases from V and 0 bases from J, the junction contained 9 bases not matched to a gene. CDR1 and CDR2 from the germline V gene are SGHRS and YFSETQ. The CDR3 spans 17 residues. CDR3 sequence reads: CASSLHGQGWSSYEQYF. The CDR3 DNA is TGCGCCAGCAGCTTACATGGACAGGGGTGGTCCTCCTACGAGCAGTACTTC.

The gene calls are TRBV2 and TRBJ2-3, with 11 bases identical to TRBD2. V was pared by 3 bases and J by 3 bases, with 5 bases of the junction left unmatched. This CDR3 region has 16 residues. The germline CDR1 and CDR2 sequences are SNHLY and FYNNEI. The CDR3 loop reads CASSDRLAGGTDTQYF. The CDR3, as DNA: TGTGCCAGCAGTGATCGGCTAGCGGGGGGTACAGATACGCAGTATTTT.

J is TRBJ2-7 and V is TRBV19; D is perhaps TRBD1 (6 bases). The CDR3 runs 12 residues. Trimming cost V 4 bases and J 4 bases, with 8 bases left between them. The germline gives CDR1 LNHDA, CDR2 SQIVND (reference sequence). CDR3 bases: TGTGCCAGTAGTAGTCAGGGGTACGAGCAGTACTTC. It codes for CASSSQGYEQYF.

Written as DNA, the CDR3 is TGTGCCAGCAGTTCCCCCGGGGACAGGGGCAACTATGGCTACACCTTC. This sequence encodes CASSSPGDRGNYGYTF. V usage is TRBV6-5 and J usage is TRBJ1-2, with 10 nucleotides matching TRBD1. This CDR3 spans 16 amino acids. Germline V CDR1 and CDR2: MNHEY, SVGAGI. With 4 bases clipped from V and 2 bases from J, the junction kept 7 bases outside the gene matches.

This rearrangement joins TRBV10-1 to TRBJ2-1; TRBD1 matches 7 bases. Trimming cost V 6 bases and J 12 bases; bases outside gene matches: 14. The CDR3 contains 14 residues. The germline gives CDR1 WNHNN, CDR2 SYGVQD (reference sequence). The CDR3 loop reads CASSEEKHSGGQFF. CDR3 nucleotides: TGCGCCAGCAGCGAGGAAAAACATTCAGGGGGGCAGTTCTTC.

This clone was picked up a small number of times. The rearrangement uses TRBV5-1 and TRBJ2-3, with 9 bases identical to TRBD1. CDR3 length: 17 amino acids. Germline V gene lookup returns CDR1 SGHRS and CDR2 YFSETQ. V was clipped by 1 base and J by 2 bases; unmatched bases: 8. This CDR3 reads CASSLQGTGNPTDTQYF. CDR3 in DNA: TGCGCCAGCAGCTTGCAAGGGACAGGGAATCCCACAGATACGCAGTATTTT.

V is TRBV2 and J is TRBJ1-1; no clear D. The CDR3 runs 15 residues. Germline-derived CDR1 and CDR2 are SNHLY and FYNNEI. Trimming left V 8 bases short and J 3 bases short, with 19 bases between. CDR3 nucleotides: TGTGCCAGCGCTGAAAGACTTACTAGGGACACTGAAGCTTTCTTT. Translation: CASAERLTRDTEAFF.

This chain links TRBV28 with TRBJ2-1; 13 bases agree with TRBD2. This CDR3 has 14 residues. Germline V gives CDR1 MDHEN, CDR2 SYDVKM. V was pared by 5 bases and J by 6 bases, with 1 base of the junction left unmatched. The chain's CDR3 is CASSRTSGSNEQFF. The CDR3 coding sequence is TGTGCCAGCAGTCGGACTAGCGGGAGCAATGAGCAGTTCTTC.

The rearrangement joins TRBV30 to TRBJ2-5, with D perhaps TRBD1 (6 bases). This CDR3 comprises 12 residues. Trimming cost V 5 bases and J 2 bases, with 9 bases left between them. Germline V gives CDR1 GTSNPN, CDR2 SVGIG (reference sequence). The CDR3 DNA reads as TGTGCCTGGGGACAGTCACAAGAGACCCAGTACTTC. Translated: CAWGQSQETQYF.

The count of this clone is one. CDR3 nucleotides: TGTGCCAGCCCAAACAAGAGGGGGCTCCCCTACGAGCAGTACTTC. Translating gives CASPNKRGLPYEQYF. This chain connects TRBV6-5 to TRBJ2-7; TRBD1 agrees at 7 bases. The V gene's germline CDR1 is MNHEY and CDR2 SVGAGI. The CDR3 covers 15 residues. Unmatched junction bases numbered 12, after V lost 8 bases and J lost 2 bases.

V usage is TRBV7-9 and J usage is TRBJ2-7; TRBD2 aligns across 10 bases. This CDR3 has 14 residues. Germline values: CDR1 SEHNR, CDR2 FQNEAQ (reference sequence). V lost 4 bases, J lost 6 bases, and 6 bases stayed unmatched. In DNA, the CDR3 is TGTGCCAGCAGCTCCCCAGCGGGAGGGCCCGAGCAGTACTTC. Its translation: CASSSPAGGPEQYF.

This clone came up once. Other nucleotide sequences from this sample produce the same CDR3. V gene TRBV27 combines with J gene TRBJ1-5, with D tentatively TRBD1 (5 bases). V was clipped by 3 bases and J by 4 bases, with 10 bases between them. CDR1 MNHEY and CDR2 SMNVEV come from the germline V gene (reference sequence). This CDR3 has 14 amino acids. In nucleotides, the CDR3 is TGTGCCAGCAGTTTGGGGCAGGGAAATCAGCCCCAGCATTTT. Encoded protein: CASSLGQGNQPQHF.

This clone was found a few times. This chain joins TRBV18 and TRBJ2-7; 7 bases are a match to TRBD2. Germline V lookup: CDR1 KGHSH, CDR2 LQKENI. Unmatched junction bases numbered 6, after V lost 3 bases and J lost 4 bases. The CDR3 runs 14 residues. The CDR3 spells CASSPQNGGYEQYF. The CDR3 DNA is TGTGCCAGCTCACCCCAGAACGGGGGGTACGAGCAGTACTTC.

This clone appeared a few times. The DNA for the CDR3 is TGTGCCAGCAGCTTAGGTCTCACAGTCTCCCTCTACGAGCAGTACTTC. Translated, it gives CASSLGLTVSLYEQYF. The V and J genes are TRBV11-2 and TRBJ2-7, with D unclear. The CDR3 sequence is 16 residues long. Germline CDR1 and CDR2: SGHAT and FQNNGV. Trimming pared 1 base from V and 3 bases from J, leaving 16 bases between.

This clone was detected only a few times. The chain employs TRBV7-2 and TRBJ2-7, with 9 nucleotides matching TRBD2. Germline V gene sequence: CDR1 SGHTA, CDR2 FQGNSA. The V and J ends lost 5 bases and 4 bases, in that order; junction bases with no gene match: 6. The CDR3 length is 14 residues. The chain's CDR3 is CASSAAGGLYEQYF. The DNA for the CDR3 is TGTGCCAGCAGCGCAGCGGGAGGTCTGTACGAGCAGTACTTC.

This clone was seen only a few times. The chain combines TRBV18 with TRBJ2-7; D remains ambiguous. The CDR3 loop spans 14 amino acids. CDR1 is KGHSH, CDR2 LQKENI, per germline. Trimming removed 3 bases at V and 0 bases at J, with 9 bases between. The CDR3 sequence is CASSPVTSSYEQYF. The CDR3 DNA follows: TGTGCCAGCTCACCGGTCACTTCCTCCTACGAGCAGTACTTC. The entire variable domain, with the rest obtained from reference TRBV18 and TRBJ2-7, is as follows: NAGVMQNPRHLVRRRGQEARLRCSPMKGHSHVYWYRQLPEEGLKFMVYLQKENIIDESGMPKERFSAEFPKEGPSILRIQQVVRGDSAAYFCASSPVTSSYEQYFGPGTRLTVT.